The present entry profiles one T cell receptor (beta chain) with its context. Its antigen is unidentified. This entry belongs to a study of lymphopenia after photon versus proton radiotherapy. The data were produced by immunoSEQ multiplex PCR, yet TCRdb's version contains in-frame clones alone and is incomplete. The sample has about 83,000 clones; 65% to 85% are singletons. Study-level points and caveats: A bigger post-nadir fall in TCR diversity correlated inversely with survival time in deceased patients. Survival link was tested only in deceased patients; proton benefit remains a possibility. Oligoclonal CD8+ Temra expansion after nadir drove photon patients' diversity drop. Photon-treated patients lost naive T cells and TCR diversity; proton-treated stayed stable.

The clonotype comes from a man aged 55 to 70 with pancreatic cancer. Here the sequenced sample was peripheral blood, taken from a patient treated with proton-based radiotherapy.

CDR3 coding DNA: TGTGCCAGCAGACCCATGACAGGCTGGAATTCACCCCTCCACTTT. This encodes CASRPMTGWNSPLHF. V is TRBV6-5 and J is TRBJ1-6, with D perhaps matching TRBD1 (6 bases). The CDR3 sequence is 15 residues long. The V gene's germline CDR1 is MNHEY and CDR2 SVGAGI. Trimming pared 6 bases from V and 7 bases from J, leaving 16 bases between.